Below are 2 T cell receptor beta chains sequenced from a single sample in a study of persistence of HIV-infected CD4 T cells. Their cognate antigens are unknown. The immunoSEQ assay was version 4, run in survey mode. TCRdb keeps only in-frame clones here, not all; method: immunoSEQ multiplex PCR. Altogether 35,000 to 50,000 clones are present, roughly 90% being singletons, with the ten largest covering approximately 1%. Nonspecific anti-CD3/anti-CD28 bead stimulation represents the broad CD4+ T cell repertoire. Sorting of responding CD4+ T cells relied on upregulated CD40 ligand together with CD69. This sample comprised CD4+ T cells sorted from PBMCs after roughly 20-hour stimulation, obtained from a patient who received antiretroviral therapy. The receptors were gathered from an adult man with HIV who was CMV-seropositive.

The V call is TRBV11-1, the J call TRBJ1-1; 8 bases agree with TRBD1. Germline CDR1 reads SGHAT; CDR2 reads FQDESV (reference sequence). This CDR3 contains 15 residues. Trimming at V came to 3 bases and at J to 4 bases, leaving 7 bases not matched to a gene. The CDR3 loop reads CASSLRGQGATEAFF. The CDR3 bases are TGTGCCAGCAGCTTGCGGGGGCAGGGGGCCACTGAAGCTTTCTTT.

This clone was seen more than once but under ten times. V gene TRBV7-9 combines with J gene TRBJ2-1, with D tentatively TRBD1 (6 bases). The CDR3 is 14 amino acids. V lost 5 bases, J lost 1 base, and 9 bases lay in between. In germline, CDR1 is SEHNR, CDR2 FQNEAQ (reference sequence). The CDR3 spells CASSRTASYNEQFF. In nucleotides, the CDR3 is TGTGCCAGCAGCAGGACAGCATCCTACAATGAGCAGTTCTTC.